A selection of T cell receptor beta chains follows, all from one sample in a study of T cell changes during pregnancy in multiple sclerosis. Using immunoSEQ multiplex PCR, the repertoire was profiled, and TCRdb retains in-frame clones only, with some absent. The data contain approximately 58,000 clones, approximately 90% of them seen just once; the ten biggest clones take up less than 3%. The sequencing here drew on peripheral blood, taken in the second trimester of pregnancy. These receptors all come from a female donor in good health, enrolled as a control in a pregnancy study. Each CDR3 is given with its conserved first and last residue. A D gene is named only where the DNA matches it firmly. The size entry is marked missing in some rows and otherwise reads once, few, many or a size class.

TRBJ1-5	.	TRBV27	TRBD1	CASSSNTGVPGPQHF	TGTGCCAGCAGTTCAAACACAGGGGTCCCCGGGCCCCAGCATTTT
TRBJ2-2	.	TRBV19	TRBD2	CASSLSGSTGELFF	TGTGCCAGTAGTCTTAGCGGGAGTACCGGGGAGCTGTTTTTT
TRBJ2-7	.	TRBV5-1	.	CATTGGLYEQYF	TGCGCCACCACGGGGGGCCTCTACGAGCAGTACTTC
TRBJ2-7	.	TRBV11-1	.	CASSLWTTPAEQYF	TGTGCCAGCAGCTTGTGGACAACTCCGGCCGAGCAGTACTTC
TRBJ1-2	.	TRBV5-1	.	CASSFLGSGKYGYTF	TGCGCCAGCAGCTTTTTGGGCTCGGGGAAATATGGCTACACCTTC
TRBJ1-1	.	TRBV6-5	.	CASSYGGVGNTEAFF	TGTGCCAGCAGTTACGGGGGGGTAGGAAACACTGAAGCTTTCTTT
TRBJ1-6	.	TRBV7-9	.	CASSPFGRFNSPLHF	TGTGCCAGCAGCCCCTTTGGGAGATTCAATTCACCCCTCCACTTT
TRBJ2-1	.	TRBV2	TRBD2	CASAGTNYNEQFF	TGTGCCAGCGCGGGGACTAATTACAATGAGCAGTTCTTC
TRBJ2-4	.	TRBV5-1	TRBD1	CASSLGQGNKNIQYF	TGCGCCAGCAGCTTGGGACAGGGAAACAAGAACATTCAGTACTTC
TRBJ1-2	.	TRBV6-5	.	CASISRVGYGYTF	TGTGCCAGCATATCGCGGGTTGGCTATGGCTACACCTTC
TRBJ2-3	.	TRBV15	TRBD1	CATSNRDRGSDTQYF	TGTGCCACCAGCAACCGGGACAGGGGGTCAGATACGCAGTATTTT
TRBJ1-1	.	TRBV15	TRBD1	CATSELTGVAFF	TGTGCCACCAGCGAACTGACAGGGGTGGCTTTCTTT
TRBJ2-4	.	TRBV2	TRBD2	CASGLAGSTAKNIQYF	TGTGCCAGCGGTCTAGCGGGGTCCACAGCCAAAAACATTCAGTACTTC
TRBJ1-3	.	TRBV14	.	CASATTASGNTIYF	TGTGCCAGCGCCACGACAGCCTCTGGAAACACCATATATTTT
TRBJ2-1	.	TRBV6-5	.	CASSYSMVIGDEQFF	TGTGCCAGCAGTTACTCGATGGTAATAGGGGATGAGCAGTTCTTC
TRBJ2-1	.	TRBV28	TRBD1	CASSFGTGMDGEQFF	TGTGCCAGCAGTTTTGGGACAGGGATGGATGGTGAGCAGTTCTTC
TRBJ2-2	once	TRBV19	.	CASNLRNTGELFF	TGTGCCAGTAACCTCAGGAACACCGGGGAGCTGTTTTTT
TRBJ2-3	once	TRBV2	TRBD2	CASNPPGLVSDTQYF	TGTGCCAGCAACCCTCCGGGACTAGTTTCAGATACGCAGTATTTT
TRBJ2-1	.	TRBV6-4	.	CASSDSTQGRPFF	TGTGCCAGCAGTGACTCGACTCAAGGAAGGCCGTTCTTC
TRBJ1-2	once	TRBV28	.	CASSLGGVDGYTF	TGTGCCAGCAGCCTCGGAGGGGTGGATGGCTACACCTTC
TRBJ2-7	.	TRBV11-2	TRBD2	CASSLGTSIGEQYF	TGTGCCAGCAGCTTAGGGACTAGTATTGGGGAGCAGTACTTC
TRBJ2-7	.	TRBV5-1	TRBD2	CASSPGTSGYEQYF	TGCGCCAGCAGTCCCGGGACTAGCGGATACGAGCAGTACTTC
TRBJ2-2	.	TRBV27	TRBD1	CASTRDRTGGELFF	TGTGCCAGCACCCGGGACAGGACTGGTGGGGAGCTGTTTTTT
TRBJ2-1	.	TRBV29-1	.	CSLIKGGAGDEQFF	TGCAGCCTGATAAAGGGGGGGGCAGGCGATGAGCAGTTCTTC
TRBJ1-5	.	TRBV19	TRBD1	CASSLQGDNQPQHF	TGTGCCAGTAGTCTACAGGGGGATAATCAGCCCCAGCATTTT
TRBJ1-2	once	TRBV27	TRBD1	CASSLLTGGLDGYTF	TGTGCCAGCAGTTTACTGACAGGGGGCTTAGATGGCTACACCTTC
TRBJ2-7	.	TRBV29-1	.	CSVERRDNEQYF	TGCAGCGTTGAACGCAGGGACAACGAGCAGTACTTC
TRBJ2-3	.	TRBV19	.	CASSILATDTQYF	TGTGCCAGTAGTATACTAGCAACGGATACGCAGTATTTT
TRBJ2-7	once	TRBV5-6	TRBD2	CASSYVAGEQYF	TGTGCCAGCAGCTACGTAGCGGGGGAGCAGTACTTC
TRBJ2-1	.	TRBV10-3	TRBD2	CAISEWGGQGVNNEQFF	TGTGCCATCAGTGAGTGGGGGGGTCAGGGAGTAAACAATGAGCAGTTCTTC
TRBJ2-2	.	TRBV14	.	CASSQQMLAGYTGELFF	TGTGCCAGCAGCCAGCAAATGTTGGCGGGATACACCGGGGAGCTGTTTTTT
TRBJ1-1	.	TRBV29-1	.	CSVSDTLNTEAFF	TGCAGCGTAAGTGACACCTTGAACACTGAAGCTTTCTTT
TRBJ2-3	.	TRBV9	TRBD2	CASSVGTSGGSWDTQYF	TGTGCCAGCAGCGTCGGGACTAGCGGGGGGTCATGGGATACGCAGTATTTT
TRBJ1-4	.	TRBV28	TRBD1	CASNLDRVTNEKLFF	TGTGCCAGCAATCTTGACAGGGTAACTAATGAAAAACTGTTTTTT
TRBJ2-1	.	TRBV9	TRBD1	CASSVDGQGGYNEQFF	TGTGCCAGCAGCGTAGACGGACAGGGGGGCTACAATGAGCAGTTCTTC
TRBJ2-1	.	TRBV5-1	.	CASSSTEVYNEQFF	TGCGCCAGCAGCTCGACAGAGGTTTACAATGAGCAGTTCTTC
TRBJ2-2	.	TRBV14	.	CASSQRTSNTGELFF	TGTGCCAGCAGCCAGCGGACTTCGAACACCGGGGAGCTGTTTTTT
TRBJ2-1	.	TRBV7-8	.	CASSLTGGLNEQFF	TGTGCCAGCAGCTTAACGGGGGGCCTCAATGAGCAGTTCTTC
TRBJ2-5	.	TRBV27	TRBD2	CASSERTSGRETQYF	TGTGCCAGCAGTGAAAGGACTAGCGGGAGGGAGACCCAGTACTTC
TRBJ1-3	.	TRBV5-5	TRBD1	CASSPVGTGSTLSGNTIYF	TGTGCCAGCAGCCCCGTCGGGACAGGGAGCACTCTCTCTGGAAACACCATATATTTT
TRBJ2-3	.	TRBV5-1	TRBD2	CASSLRLAGTTDTQYF	TGCGCCAGCAGCTTGAGGCTAGCGGGGACCACAGATACGCAGTATTTT
TRBJ1-2	.	TRBV19	TRBD1	CASTRGQTYNYGYTF	TGTGCCAGTACCCGGGGACAGACCTACAACTATGGCTACACCTTC
TRBJ2-1	.	TRBV5-4	.	CASSFPSREQFF	TGTGCCAGCAGCTTCCCTTCTAGAGAGCAGTTCTTC
TRBJ1-4	.	TRBV28	TRBD1	CASAFELGTGSGWYEKLFF	TGTGCCAGCGCGTTCGAGTTGGGGACAGGATCCGGTTGGTATGAAAAACTGTTTTTT
TRBJ2-1	.	TRBV27	TRBD1	CASTITGTATYNEQFF	TGTGCCAGCACCATAACCGGGACAGCGACCTACAATGAGCAGTTCTTC
TRBJ2-1	.	TRBV7-9	TRBD2	CASSRGSSGRSYEQFF	TGTGCCAGCAGCCGGGGGTCTAGCGGGAGGAGCTATGAGCAGTTCTTC
TRBJ2-7	once	TRBV13	TRBD1	CASSSGRDRGSHEQYF	TGTGCCAGCAGCTCCGGGAGGGACAGGGGTTCCCACGAGCAGTACTTC
TRBJ1-1	.	TRBV7-9	TRBD1	CASSLGTGTGGTEAFF	TGTGCCAGCAGCTTAGGGACAGGGACGGGTGGTACTGAAGCTTTCTTT
TRBJ1-1	.	TRBV15	.	CATSRDRGRGTEAFF	TGTGCCACCAGCAGAGATAGGGGTCGAGGCACTGAAGCTTTCTTT
TRBJ1-4	.	TRBV5-1	.	CASRIEDTEKLFF	TGCGCCAGCAGAATCGAGGACACCGAAAAACTGTTTTTT
TRBJ2-2	once	TRBV5-1	.	CASSLPGLRLNTGELFF	TGCGCCAGCAGCTTGCCGGGACTGAGATTGAACACCGGGGAGCTGTTTTTT
TRBJ2-7	.	TRBV7-8	.	CASRGQADSYEQYF	TGTGCCAGCAGGGGACAAGCCGACTCCTACGAGCAGTACTTC
TRBJ1-2	.	TRBV7-9	.	CASSPREGGYTF	TGTGCCAGCAGCCCAAGGGAGGGTGGCTACACCTTC
TRBJ2-5	.	TRBV2	TRBD2	CASSEVGWGGETQYF	TGTGCCAGCAGTGAAGTTGGTTGGGGAGGGGAGACCCAGTACTTC
TRBJ1-2	.	TRBV19	.	CASSPTENYGYTF	TGTGCCAGTAGTCCGACAGAAAACTATGGCTACACCTTC
TRBJ2-3	.	TRBV5-4	TRBD1	CASSLRQGGADTQYF	TGTGCCAGCAGCTTGAGACAGGGGGGCGCAGATACGCAGTATTTT
TRBJ2-1	.	TRBV29-1	TRBD2	CSAPGTSGSSPYNEQFF	TGCAGCGCCCCCGGGACTAGCGGGAGTAGCCCCTACAATGAGCAGTTCTTC
TRBJ2-3	.	TRBV7-3	.	CASSRGGGTLTDTQYF	TGTGCCAGCAGCCGAGGGGGGGGAACTCTCACAGATACGCAGTATTTT